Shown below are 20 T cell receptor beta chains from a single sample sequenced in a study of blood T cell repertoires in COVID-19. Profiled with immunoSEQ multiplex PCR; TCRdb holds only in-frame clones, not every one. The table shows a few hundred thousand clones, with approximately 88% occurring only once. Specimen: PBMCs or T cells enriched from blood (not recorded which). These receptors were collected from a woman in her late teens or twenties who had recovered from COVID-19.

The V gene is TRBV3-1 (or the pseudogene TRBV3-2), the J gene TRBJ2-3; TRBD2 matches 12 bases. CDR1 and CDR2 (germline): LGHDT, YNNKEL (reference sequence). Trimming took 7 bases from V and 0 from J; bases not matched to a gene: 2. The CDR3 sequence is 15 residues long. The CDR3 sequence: CASKLAGGSTDTQYF. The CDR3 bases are TGTGCCAGCAAACTAGCGGGAGGCAGCACAGATACGCAGTATTTT.

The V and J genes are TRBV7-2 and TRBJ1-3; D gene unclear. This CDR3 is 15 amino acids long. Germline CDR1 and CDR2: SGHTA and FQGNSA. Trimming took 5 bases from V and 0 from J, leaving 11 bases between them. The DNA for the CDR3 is TGTGCCAGCAGCCCCTCTCCTAACTCTGGAAACACCATATATTTT. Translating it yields CASSPSPNSGNTIYF.

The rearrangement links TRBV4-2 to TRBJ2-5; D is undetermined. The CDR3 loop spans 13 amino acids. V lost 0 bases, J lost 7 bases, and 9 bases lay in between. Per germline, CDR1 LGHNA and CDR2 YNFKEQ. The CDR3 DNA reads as TGTGCCAGCAGCCAAGACGTCGGTGGGACCCAGTACTTC. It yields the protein CASSQDVGGTQYF.

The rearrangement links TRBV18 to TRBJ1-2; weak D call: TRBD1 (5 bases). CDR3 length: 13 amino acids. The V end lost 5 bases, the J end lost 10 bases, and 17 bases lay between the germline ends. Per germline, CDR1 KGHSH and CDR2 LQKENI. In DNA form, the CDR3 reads TGTGCCAGCTCATTTCGGGGGATTGATGACTACACCTTC. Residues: CASSFRGIDDYTF.

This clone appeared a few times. The CDR3 sequence is CASSEAVAGAYEQYF. In nucleotides, the CDR3 is TGTGCCAGCAGTGAAGCAGTAGCGGGAGCCTACGAGCAGTACTTC. The chain combines TRBV6-1 with TRBJ2-7; 9 bases are a match to TRBD2. The length of the CDR3 is 15 residues. V gave up 0 bases and J gave up 2 bases; unmatched junction bases: 2. Looked up from germline, CDR1 is MNHNS and CDR2 is SASEGT.

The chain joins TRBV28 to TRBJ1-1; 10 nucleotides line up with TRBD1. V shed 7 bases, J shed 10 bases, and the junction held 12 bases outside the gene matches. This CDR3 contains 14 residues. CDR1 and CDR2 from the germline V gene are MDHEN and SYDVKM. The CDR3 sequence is CASTLPDRGRRAFF. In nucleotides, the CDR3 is TGTGCCAGCACTCTGCCCGACAGGGGGCGCCGAGCTTTCTTT.

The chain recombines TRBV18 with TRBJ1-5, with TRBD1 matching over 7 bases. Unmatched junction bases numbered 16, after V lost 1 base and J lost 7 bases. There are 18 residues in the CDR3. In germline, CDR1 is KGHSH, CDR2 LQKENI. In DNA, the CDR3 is TGTGCCAGCTCACCACTTAGACAGGGATACTCTAAGTGGCAGCCCCAGCATTTT. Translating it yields CASSPLRQGYSKWQPQHF.

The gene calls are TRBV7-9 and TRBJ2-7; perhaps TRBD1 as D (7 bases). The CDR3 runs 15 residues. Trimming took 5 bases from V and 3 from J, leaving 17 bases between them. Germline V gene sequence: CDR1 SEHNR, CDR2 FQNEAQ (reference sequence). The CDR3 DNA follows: TGTGCCAGCAGCATCCCTCGACAGGGAGGCTACGAGCAGTACTTC. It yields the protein CASSIPRQGGYEQYF.

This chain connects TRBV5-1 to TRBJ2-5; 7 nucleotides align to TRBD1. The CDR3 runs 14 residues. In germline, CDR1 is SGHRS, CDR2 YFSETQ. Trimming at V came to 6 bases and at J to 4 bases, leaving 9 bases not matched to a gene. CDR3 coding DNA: TGCGCCAGCACCCAAAACAGGGGTGGAGAGACCCAGTACTTC. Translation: CASTQNRGGETQYF.

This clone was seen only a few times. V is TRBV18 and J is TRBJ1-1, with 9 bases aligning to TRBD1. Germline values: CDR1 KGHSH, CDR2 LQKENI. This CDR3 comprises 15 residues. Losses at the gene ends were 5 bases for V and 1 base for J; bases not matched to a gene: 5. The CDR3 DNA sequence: TGTGCCAGCTCAGGACAGGGGAAATCGAACACTGAAGCTTTCTTT. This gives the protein CASSGQGKSNTEAFF.

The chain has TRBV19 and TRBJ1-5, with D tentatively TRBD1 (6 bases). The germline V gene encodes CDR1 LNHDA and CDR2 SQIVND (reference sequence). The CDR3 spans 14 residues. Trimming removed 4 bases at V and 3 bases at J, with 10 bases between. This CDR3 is CASSTQGPNQPQHF. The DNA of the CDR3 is TGTGCCAGTAGTACACAGGGACCCAATCAGCCCCAGCATTTT.

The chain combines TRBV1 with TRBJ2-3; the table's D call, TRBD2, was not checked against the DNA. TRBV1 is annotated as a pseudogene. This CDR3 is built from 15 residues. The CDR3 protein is CTSSHPRSGSDTQYF. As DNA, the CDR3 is TGCACCAGCAGCCATCCGCGTTCGGGGTCAGATACGCAGTATTTT.

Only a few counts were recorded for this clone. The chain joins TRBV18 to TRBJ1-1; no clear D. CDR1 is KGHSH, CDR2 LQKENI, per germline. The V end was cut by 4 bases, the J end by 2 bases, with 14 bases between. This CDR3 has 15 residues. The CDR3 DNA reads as TGTGCCAGCTCACAATTTGCGGGGAGAAACACTGAAGCTTTCTTT. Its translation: CASSQFAGRNTEAFF.

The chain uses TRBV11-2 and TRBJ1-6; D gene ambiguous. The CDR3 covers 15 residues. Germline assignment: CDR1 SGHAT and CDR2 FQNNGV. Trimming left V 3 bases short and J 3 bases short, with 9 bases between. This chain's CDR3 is CASSFISGYNSPLHF. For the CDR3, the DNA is TGTGCCAGCAGCTTTATCTCAGGCTATAATTCACCCCTCCACTTT. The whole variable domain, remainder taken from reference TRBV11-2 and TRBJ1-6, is EAGVAQSPRYKIIEKRQSVAFWCNPISGHATLYWYQQILGQGPKLLIQFQNNGVVDDSQLPKDRFSAERLKGVDSTLKIQPAKLEDSAVYLCASSFISGYNSPLHFGNGTRLTVT.

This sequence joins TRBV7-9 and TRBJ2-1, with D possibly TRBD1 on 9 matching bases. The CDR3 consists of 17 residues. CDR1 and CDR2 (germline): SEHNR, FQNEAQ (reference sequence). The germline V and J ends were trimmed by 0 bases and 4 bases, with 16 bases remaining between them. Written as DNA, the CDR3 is TGTGCCAGCAGCTTAGCGCGGGGGGACAGGGATTACAATGAGCAGTTCTTC. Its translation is CASSLARGDRDYNEQFF.

CDR3 in DNA: TGTGCCAGCAGCCCCCAGGGGGCGCGACCCGAGCAGTACTTC. This codes for CASSPQGARPEQYF. V is TRBV7-2 and J is TRBJ2-7; 8 nucleotides match TRBD1. V shed 5 bases and J 6 bases; nucleotides not matched to a gene: 9. Germline V lookup: CDR1 SGHTA, CDR2 FQGNSA. This CDR3 region has 14 residues.

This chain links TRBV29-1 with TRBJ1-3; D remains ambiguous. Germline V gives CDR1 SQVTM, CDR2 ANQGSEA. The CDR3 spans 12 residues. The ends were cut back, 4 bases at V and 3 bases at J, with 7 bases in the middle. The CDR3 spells CSVGSDGNTIYF. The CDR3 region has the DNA TGCAGCGTTGGAAGCGATGGAAACACCATATATTTT.

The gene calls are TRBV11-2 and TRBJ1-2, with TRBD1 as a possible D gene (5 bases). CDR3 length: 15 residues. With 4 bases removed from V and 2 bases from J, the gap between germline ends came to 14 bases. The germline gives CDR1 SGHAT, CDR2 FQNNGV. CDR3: CASSSADGGNYGYTF. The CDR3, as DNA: TGTGCCAGCAGCTCAGCGGACGGGGGAAACTATGGCTACACCTTC.

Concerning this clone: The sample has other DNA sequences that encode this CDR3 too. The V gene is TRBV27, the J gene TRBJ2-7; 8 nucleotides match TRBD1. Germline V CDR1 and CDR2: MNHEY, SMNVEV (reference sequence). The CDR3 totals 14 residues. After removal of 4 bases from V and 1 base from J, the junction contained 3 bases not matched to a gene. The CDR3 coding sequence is TGTGCCAGCAGTTCGGACAGGGCGTCCTACGAGCAGTACTTC. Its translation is CASSSDRASYEQYF.

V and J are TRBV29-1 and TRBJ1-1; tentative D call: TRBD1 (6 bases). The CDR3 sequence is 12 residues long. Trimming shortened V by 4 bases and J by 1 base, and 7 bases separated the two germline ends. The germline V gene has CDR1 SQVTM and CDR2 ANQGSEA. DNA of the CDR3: TGCAGCGTTGGCAGGGGGAACACTGAAGCTTTCTTT. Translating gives CSVGRGNTEAFF.